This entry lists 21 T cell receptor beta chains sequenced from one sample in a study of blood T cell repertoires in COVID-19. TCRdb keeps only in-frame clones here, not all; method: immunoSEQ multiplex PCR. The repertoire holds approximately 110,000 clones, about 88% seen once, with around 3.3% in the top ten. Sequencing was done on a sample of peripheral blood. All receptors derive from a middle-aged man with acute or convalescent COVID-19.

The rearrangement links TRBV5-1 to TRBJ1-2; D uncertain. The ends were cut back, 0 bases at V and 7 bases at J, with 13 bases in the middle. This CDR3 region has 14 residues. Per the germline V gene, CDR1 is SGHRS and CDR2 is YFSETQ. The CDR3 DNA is TGCGCCAGCAGCTTGGAGACAACCAGCACTGGCTACACCTTC. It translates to CASSLETTSTGYTF.

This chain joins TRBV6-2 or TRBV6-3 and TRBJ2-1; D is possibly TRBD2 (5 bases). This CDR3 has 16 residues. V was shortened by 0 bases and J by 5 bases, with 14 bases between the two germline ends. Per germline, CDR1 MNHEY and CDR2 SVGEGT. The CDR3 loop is CASSYSPRVRDNEQFF. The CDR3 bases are TGTGCCAGCAGTTACTCACCCCGAGTGAGGGACAATGAGCAGTTCTTC.

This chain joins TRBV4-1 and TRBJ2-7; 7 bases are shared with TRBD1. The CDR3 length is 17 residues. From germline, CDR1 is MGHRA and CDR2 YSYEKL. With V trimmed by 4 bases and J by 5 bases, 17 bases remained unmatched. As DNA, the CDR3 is TGCGCCAGCAGCCTCAAACCCATCAACAGGGGTTCCGACGAGCAGTACTTC. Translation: CASSLKPINRGSDEQYF.

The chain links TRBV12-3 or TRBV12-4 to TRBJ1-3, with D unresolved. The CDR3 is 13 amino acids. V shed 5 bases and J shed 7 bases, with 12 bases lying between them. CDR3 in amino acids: CASSLNMGNTIYF. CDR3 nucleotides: TGTGCCAGCAGTCTGAACATGGGCAACACCATATATTTT.

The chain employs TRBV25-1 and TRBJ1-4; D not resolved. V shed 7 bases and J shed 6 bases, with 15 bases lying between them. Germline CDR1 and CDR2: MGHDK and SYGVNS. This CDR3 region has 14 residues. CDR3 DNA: TGTGCCAGCATCCCGGCGGGTGTCGATGAAAAACTGTTTTTT. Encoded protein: CASIPAGVDEKLFF.

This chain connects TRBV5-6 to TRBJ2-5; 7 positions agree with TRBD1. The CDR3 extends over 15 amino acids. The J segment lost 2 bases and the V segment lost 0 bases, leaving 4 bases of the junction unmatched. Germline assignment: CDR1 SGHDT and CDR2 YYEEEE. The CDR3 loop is CASSLGTGTQETQYF. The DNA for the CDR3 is TGTGCCAGCAGCTTGGGGACAGGAACTCAAGAGACCCAGTACTTC.

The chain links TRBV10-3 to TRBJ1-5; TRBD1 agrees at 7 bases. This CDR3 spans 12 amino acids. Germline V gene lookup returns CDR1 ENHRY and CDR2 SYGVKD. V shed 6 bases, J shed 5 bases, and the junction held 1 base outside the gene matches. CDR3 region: CAISTGDQPQHF. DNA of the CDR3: TGTGCCATCAGCACAGGGGATCAGCCCCAGCATTTT.

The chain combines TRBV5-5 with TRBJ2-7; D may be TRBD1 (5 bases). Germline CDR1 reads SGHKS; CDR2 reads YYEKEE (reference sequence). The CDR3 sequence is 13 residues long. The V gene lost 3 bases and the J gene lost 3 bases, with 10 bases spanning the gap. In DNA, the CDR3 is TGTGCCAGCAGCTGGTCCCAGGGCTACGAGCAGTACTTC. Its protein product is CASSWSQGYEQYF.

The CDR3 sequence is CASSLRQVYNEQFF. The CDR3 DNA reads as TGTGCCAGCAGCTTAAGGCAGGTCTACAATGAGCAGTTCTTC. The V and J genes are TRBV11-2 and TRBJ2-1, with D uncertain. CDR1 SGHAT and CDR2 FQNNGV come from the germline V gene. V lost 2 bases, J lost 3 bases, and 8 bases lay in between. CDR3 size: 14 residues.

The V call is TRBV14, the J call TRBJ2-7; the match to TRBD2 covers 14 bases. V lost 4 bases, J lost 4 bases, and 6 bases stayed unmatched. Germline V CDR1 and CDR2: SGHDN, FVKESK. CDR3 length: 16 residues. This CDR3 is CASSPRLAGGPYEQYF. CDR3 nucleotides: TGTGCCAGCAGCCCGCGACTAGCGGGGGGGCCATACGAGCAGTACTTC. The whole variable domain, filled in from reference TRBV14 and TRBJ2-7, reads EAGVTQFPSHSVIEKGQTVTLRCDPISGHDNLYWYRRVMGKEIKFLLHFVKESKQDESGMPNNRFLAERTGGTYSTLKVQPAELEDSGVYFCASSPRLAGGPYEQYFGPGTRLTVT.

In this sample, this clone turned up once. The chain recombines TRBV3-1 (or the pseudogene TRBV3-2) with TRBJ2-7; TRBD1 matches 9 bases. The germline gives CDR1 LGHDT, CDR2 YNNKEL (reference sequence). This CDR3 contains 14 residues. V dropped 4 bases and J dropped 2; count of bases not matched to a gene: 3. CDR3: CASSPRQGAYEQYF. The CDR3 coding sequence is TGTGCCAGCAGCCCTCGACAGGGGGCCTACGAGCAGTACTTC.

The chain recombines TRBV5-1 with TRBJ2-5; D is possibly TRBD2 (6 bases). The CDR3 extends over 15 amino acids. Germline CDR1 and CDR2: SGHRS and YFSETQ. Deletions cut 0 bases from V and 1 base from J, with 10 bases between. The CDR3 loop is CASSLGAGPQETQYF. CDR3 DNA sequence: TGCGCCAGCAGCTTGGGGGCGGGACCCCAAGAGACCCAGTACTTC.

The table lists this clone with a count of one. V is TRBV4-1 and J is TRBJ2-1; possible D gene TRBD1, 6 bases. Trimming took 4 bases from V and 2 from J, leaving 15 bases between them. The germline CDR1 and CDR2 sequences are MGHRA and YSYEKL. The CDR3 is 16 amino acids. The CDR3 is CASSPVSGQPYNEQFF. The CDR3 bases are TGCGCCAGCAGCCCAGTATCTGGACAGCCCTACAATGAGCAGTTCTTC.

In DNA, the CDR3 is TGTGCCAGCAGCTTGAAACCAGGGGGTCGCTACACCTTC. It encodes CASSLKPGGRYTF. The genes are TRBV5-6 and TRBJ1-2; 7 positions match TRBD1. CDR1 is SGHDT, CDR2 YYEEEE, per germline. The CDR3 runs to 13 residues. V shed 1 base, J shed 9 bases, and the junction held 6 bases outside the gene matches. The variable domain in full, completed from reference TRBV5-6 and TRBJ1-2, reads DAGVTQSPTHLIKTRGQQVTLRCSPKSGHDTVSWYQQALGQGPQFIFQYYEEEERQRGNFPDRFSGHQFPNYSSELNVNALLLGDSALYLCASSLKPGGRYTFGSGTRLTVV.

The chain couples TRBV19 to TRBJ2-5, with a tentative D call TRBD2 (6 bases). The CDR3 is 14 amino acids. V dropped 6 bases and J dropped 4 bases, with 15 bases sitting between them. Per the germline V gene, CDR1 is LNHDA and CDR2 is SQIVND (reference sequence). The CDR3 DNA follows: TGTGCCAGTAGCACTAGCCTGGCTTTAGAGACCCAGTACTTC. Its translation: CASSTSLALETQYF. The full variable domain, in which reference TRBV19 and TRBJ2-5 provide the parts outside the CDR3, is DGGITQSPKYLFRKEGQNVTLSCEQNLNHDAMYWYRQDPGQGLRLIYYSQIVNDFQKGDIAEGYSVSREKKESFPLTVTSAQKNPTAFYLCASSTSLALETQYFGPGTRLLVL.

CDR3 region: CASSPRGEGTDTQYF. The DNA of the CDR3 is TGTGCCAGCAGCCCCCGGGGGGAGGGCACAGATACGCAGTATTTT. The chain has TRBV13 and TRBJ2-3, with TRBD2 matching over 7 bases. V was clipped by 5 bases and J by 1 base; unmatched bases: 6. This CDR3 is built from 15 residues. The germline V gene encodes CDR1 PRHDT and CDR2 FYEKMQ (reference sequence).

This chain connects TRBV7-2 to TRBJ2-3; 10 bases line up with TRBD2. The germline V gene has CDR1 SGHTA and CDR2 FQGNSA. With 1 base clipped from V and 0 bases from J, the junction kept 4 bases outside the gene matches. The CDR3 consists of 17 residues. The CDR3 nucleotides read TGTGCCAGCAGCTTAGTTGGTAGCGGGGGGAGCACAGATACGCAGTATTTT. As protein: CASSLVGSGGSTDTQYF.

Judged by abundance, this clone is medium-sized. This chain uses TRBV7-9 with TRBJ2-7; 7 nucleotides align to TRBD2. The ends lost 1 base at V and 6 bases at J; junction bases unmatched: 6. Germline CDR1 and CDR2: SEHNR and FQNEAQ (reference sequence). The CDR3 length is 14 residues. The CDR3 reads CASSLDGGESEQYF. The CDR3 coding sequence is TGTGCCAGCAGCTTAGATGGGGGGGAGTCCGAGCAGTACTTC.

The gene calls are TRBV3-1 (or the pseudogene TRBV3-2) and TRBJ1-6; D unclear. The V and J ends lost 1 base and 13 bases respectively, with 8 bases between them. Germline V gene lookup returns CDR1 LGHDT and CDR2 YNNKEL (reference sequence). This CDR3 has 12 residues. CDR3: CASSQGGNPLHF. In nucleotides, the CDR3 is TGTGCCAGCAGCCAAGGAGGGAATCCCCTCCACTTT.

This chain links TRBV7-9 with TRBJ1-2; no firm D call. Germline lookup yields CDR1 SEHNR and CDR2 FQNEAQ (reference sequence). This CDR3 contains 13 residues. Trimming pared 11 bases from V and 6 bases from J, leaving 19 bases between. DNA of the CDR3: TGTGCCTCCAGCGAGGCGCGGGCGGATGGCTACACCTTC. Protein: CASSEARADGYTF.

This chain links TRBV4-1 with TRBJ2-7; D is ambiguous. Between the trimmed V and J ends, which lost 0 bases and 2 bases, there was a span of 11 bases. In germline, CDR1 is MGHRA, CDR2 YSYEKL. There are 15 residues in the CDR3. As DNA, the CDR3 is TGCGCCAGCAGCCAAGAGGAGACTCCAACCTACGAGCAGTACTTC. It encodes CASSQEETPTYEQYF.